The rows below give T cell receptor beta chains drawn from one sample of a study of regulatory T cells in long-lasting Graves disease. MiXCR, applied by TCRdb to the multiplex PCR reads, yields one record per CDR3 protein. The table shows under 250,000 distinct CDR3 sequences, with around 21% occurring only once. Material: peripheral blood mononuclear cells (PBMCs), obtained at new diagnosis, from a patient treated with antithyroid drugs. Receptors were obtained from a female donor with Graves disease. Each CDR3 is given with its conserved first and last residue. The size of a clone is reported for some rows only, either as once, few or many, or as a class for expanded clones.

V gene: TRBV6-2/TRBV6-3
clone size: NA
CDR3 protein: CASSYSAGQGYGYTF

V gene: TRBV7-8
clone size: many
CDR3 protein: CASSGQVNTYEQYF

V gene: TRBV20-1
clone size: few
CDR3 protein: CSARDPAGTEAFF

V gene: TRBV3-1
clone size: many
CDR3 protein: CASSQGLAYNEQFF

V gene: TRBV19
clone size: few
CDR3 protein: CASRMTGNTGELFF

V gene: TRBV6-2/TRBV6-3
clone size: NA
CDR3 protein: CATREDITNQPQHF

V gene: TRBV18
clone size: many
CDR3 protein: CASSPPGGNYEQYF

V gene: TRBV4-2
clone size: many
CDR3 protein: CASSPGTGVNNEQFF

V gene: TRBV2
clone size: NA
CDR3 protein: CARDRGQTEAFF

V gene: TRBV6-2/TRBV6-3
clone size: many
CDR3 protein: CASSYSLGPSYEQYF

V gene: TRBV12-3/TRBV12-4
clone size: many
CDR3 protein: CASSRDSQTGELFF

V gene: TRBV25-1
clone size: NA
CDR3 protein: CASSEYSSGPQGEQYF

V gene: TRBV10-3
clone size: many
CDR3 protein: CAISEGGNTIYF

V gene: TRBV15
clone size: few
CDR3 protein: CATSRDRARGPVTGELFF

V gene: TRBV7-9
clone size: NA
CDR3 protein: CASSLENGYTF

V gene: TRBV7-2
clone size: few
CDR3 protein: CASSLTGANYGYTF

V gene: TRBV3-1
clone size: many
CDR3 protein: CASSQDPGGTEAFF

V gene: TRBV13
clone size: NA
CDR3 protein: CASSAGGHFNPGNTIYF

V gene: TRBV9
clone size: NA
CDR3 protein: CASSTTGANTEAFF

V gene: TRBV20-1
clone size: many
CDR3 protein: CSARDVADPGLDTQYF

V gene: TRBV5-6
clone size: NA
CDR3 protein: CASSLEPGTQYF

V gene: TRBV7-9
clone size: NA
CDR3 protein: CASSFSGTEAFF

V gene: TRBV3-1
clone size: many
CDR3 protein: CASSLGIEAFF

V gene: TRBV12-3/TRBV12-4
clone size: NA
CDR3 protein: CASSLQQRSYEQYF

V gene: TRBV7-9
clone size: NA
CDR3 protein: CASSLDRGGLETQYF

V gene: TRBV11-2
clone size: NA
CDR3 protein: CASSELGNEQFF

V gene: TRBV19
clone size: many
CDR3 protein: CASSIDPVETQYF

V gene: TRBV6-5
clone size: many
CDR3 protein: CASSYTGGRTEAFF

V gene: TRBV2
clone size: NA
CDR3 protein: CASSAGQLTGELFF

V gene: TRBV19
clone size: NA
CDR3 protein: CASSISAEYGYTF

V gene: TRBV20-1
clone size: once
CDR3 protein: CSARESGRGLAGAEQYF

V gene: TRBV10-2
clone size: NA
CDR3 protein: CASTTGVGQPQHF

V gene: TRBV6-1
clone size: few
CDR3 protein: CATTRQISNYGYTF

V gene: TRBV19
clone size: many
CDR3 protein: CASRPPGQGGTDTQYF

V gene: TRBV28
clone size: many
CDR3 protein: CASSFFNEQFF